Listed here are 14 T cell receptor beta chains from one sample, sequenced in a study of T-cell memory formation after mild COVID-19. TCRdb reanalysed the 5' RACE reads using MiXCR and keeps one entry per CDR3 protein. The profile shows 30,000 to 40,000 distinct CDR3 sequences, about an eighth of them singletons. The sequenced sample was PBMCs or a T cell subset sorted from them (not recorded which). The receptors stem from a man between 18 and 35 years old who had mild COVID-19 (a few samples of this study predate the infection). Cell type and time point are not known.

The chain carries TRBV5-6 and TRBJ2-7; 10 bases match TRBD2. Looked up from germline, CDR1 is SGHDT and CDR2 is YYEEEE. This CDR3 has 15 residues. The ends lost 0 bases at V and 7 bases at J; junction bases unmatched: 7. DNA of the CDR3: TGTGCCAGCAGCTTGGTACTAGCGGGACGGGGAGAGCAGTACTTC. Translating gives CASSLVLAGRGEQYF. Together with reference TRBV5-6 and TRBJ2-7, the CDR3 gives the full variable domain: DAGVTQSPTHLIKTRGQQVTLRCSPKSGHDTVSWYQQALGQGPQFIFQYYEEEERQRGNFPDRFSGHQFPNYSSELNVNALLLGDSALYLCASSLVLAGRGEQYFGPGTRLTVT.

In its sample, this clonotype was seen many times. The rearrangement uses TRBV29-1 and TRBJ2-5; no clear D. CDR1 and CDR2 (germline): SQVTM, ANQGSEA. The V gene lost 3 bases and the J gene lost 4 bases, with 9 bases spanning the gap. This CDR3 spans 12 amino acids. The DNA of the CDR3 is TGCAGCGTTGACGGCCGCCTAGAGACCCAGTACTTC. Amino acid sequence: CSVDGRLETQYF.

Many counts were recorded for this clonotype. The chain couples TRBV5-1 to TRBJ2-5, with 13 bases lining up with TRBD2. The CDR3 has 16 amino acids. The ends lost 4 bases at V and 1 base at J; junction bases unmatched: 4. Germline V lookup: CDR1 SGHRS, CDR2 YFSETQ. The CDR3 DNA reads as TGCGCCAGCAGCAGACTAGCGGGGGGCCTCCAAGAGACCCAGTACTTC. Its protein product is CASSRLAGGLQETQYF. The full variable domain, with the rest looked up from reference TRBV5-1 and TRBJ2-5, is KAGVTQTPRYLIKTRGQQVTLSCSPISGHRSVSWYQQTPGQGLQFLFEYFSETQRNKGNFPGRFSGRQFSNSRSEMNVSTLELGDSALYLCASSRLAGGLQETQYFGPGTRLLVL.

This clonotype occurred many times. V gene TRBV12-3 or TRBV12-4 combines with J gene TRBJ2-4; D call uncertain. The CDR3 spans 12 residues. The V and J ends lost 7 bases and 8 bases respectively, with 12 bases between them. CDR3 DNA sequence: TGTGCCAGCACCCAGGACCGGCACATTCAGTACTTC. Protein product: CASTQDRHIQYF.

By share, this clonotype ranks as medium-sized. The chain joins TRBV7-3 to TRBJ2-3; 14 bases are a match to TRBD2. The CDR3 extends over 15 amino acids. Germline V lookup: CDR1 SGHTA, CDR2 FQGTGA. The V and J ends lost 6 bases and 3 bases, in that order; junction bases with no gene match: 2. The DNA of the CDR3 is TGTGCCAGCAGACGGACTAGCGGGGGGACAGATACGCAGTATTTT. Its protein is CASRRTSGGTDTQYF.

This clonotype was seen ten or more times. The chain uses TRBV3-1 and TRBJ2-3; D is unresolved. CDR3 length: 15 residues. Germline V lookup: CDR1 LGHDT, CDR2 YNNKEL (reference sequence). Trimming removed 1 base from V and 6 bases from J, with 14 bases in between. In nucleotides, the CDR3 is TGTGCCAGCAGCCAAGGAAATCTAGAGACGGATACGCAGTATTTT. This sequence encodes CASSQGNLETDTQYF.

This clonotype was recorded at least ten times. V and J are TRBV20-1 and TRBJ2-7; D may correspond to TRBD1 or TRBD2 (5 bases each). Trimming pared 5 bases from V and 2 bases from J, leaving 13 bases between. The CDR3 has 13 residues. Germline V CDR1 and CDR2: DFQATT, SNEGSKA (reference sequence). CDR3 nucleotides: TGCAGTGCTCCAAAGAGGGACCCCTACGAGCAGTACGTC. Protein sequence: CSAPKRDPYEQYV.

This clonotype was recorded at least ten times. This chain joins TRBV7-9 and TRBJ2-3; 10 nucleotides agree with TRBD2. CDR1 is SEHNR, CDR2 FQNEAQ, per germline (reference sequence). After removal of 5 bases from V and 6 bases from J, the junction contained 5 bases not matched to a gene. CDR3 size: 14 residues. CDR3 nucleotide sequence: TGTGCCAGCAGCGCTCGGACTAGCGGCGATACGCAGTATTTT. Its translation is CASSARTSGDTQYF.

Many counts were recorded for this clonotype. CDR3 residues: CSAGPPPGTSGTYEQYF. Written as DNA, the CDR3 is TGCAGTGCCGGCCCCCCCCCAGGGACTAGCGGTACCTACGAGCAGTACTTC. The chain links TRBV20-1 to TRBJ2-7, with 11 bases lining up with TRBD2. Germline assignment: CDR1 DFQATT and CDR2 SNEGSKA (reference sequence). V was clipped by 6 bases and J by 2 bases; unmatched bases: 15. The CDR3 runs 17 residues.

This clonotype was seen repeatedly, ten times or more. This sequence joins TRBV9 and TRBJ2-7; 7 bases are a match to TRBD1. V dropped 4 bases and J dropped 1; count of bases not matched to a gene: 5. The CDR3 sequence is 14 residues long. Germline CDR1 SGDLS, CDR2 YYNGEE. Written as DNA, the CDR3 is TGTGCCAGCAGCCTTCGGGACAGTTCCTACGAGCAGTACTTC. Translation gives CASSLRDSSYEQYF.

This clonotype was found many times. This chain joins TRBV7-2 and TRBJ2-7; D may be TRBD2 (6 bases). The germline V and J ends were trimmed by 5 bases and 7 bases, with 12 bases remaining between them. There are 12 residues in the CDR3. Germline CDR1 and CDR2: SGHTA and FQGNSA. The CDR3 spells CASSPQEGEQYF. The CDR3 coding sequence is TGTGCCAGCAGCCCCCAGGAGGGGGAGCAGTACTTC.

This clonotype was detected ten times or more. The rearrangement uses TRBV12-3 or TRBV12-4 and TRBJ2-5; D unclear. CDR3 length: 15 amino acids. V lost 0 bases and J 3 bases, leaving 11 bases between the germline ends. CDR3 sequence: CASSLATAQEETQYF. The CDR3 region has the DNA TGTGCCAGCAGTTTAGCAACCGCCCAAGAAGAGACCCAGTACTTC.

This clonotype appeared many times. The chain employs TRBV20-1 and TRBJ2-3, with 14 bases identical to TRBD2. This CDR3 region has 17 residues. Trimming at V came to 0 bases and at J to 5 bases, leaving 7 bases not matched to a gene. CDR1 DFQATT and CDR2 SNEGSKA come from the germline V gene (reference sequence). As DNA, the CDR3 is TGCAGTGCTAGAGATCCCGGGACTAGCGGGGGAAGAGATACGCAGTATTTT. Amino acids: CSARDPGTSGGRDTQYF.

This clonotype was observed at least ten times. CDR3 in DNA: TGCGCCAGCAGCCAACTTAACGGGGGGAATGAGCAGTTCTTC. Amino acid sequence: CASSQLNGGNEQFF. The chain has TRBV4-3 and TRBJ2-1, with 7 bases identical to TRBD2. Unmatched junction bases numbered 5, after V lost 2 bases and J lost 7 bases. The CDR3 has 14 residues. Per the germline V gene, CDR1 is LGHNA and CDR2 is YSLEER.